The entry below describes one TCR beta chain. The data originate from a study of CD8 T cells in Susac syndrome. TCR beta was sequenced from blood CD8+ and CD4+ T cells. The patients who served as multiple sclerosis controls were treatment-naive and had stable or active relapsing-remitting disease that fulfilled the revised McDonald criteria. Germline V gives CDR1 SQVTM, CDR2 ANQGSEA. The CDR3 extends over 15 amino acids. The V and J ends lost 0 bases and 0 bases respectively, with 11 bases between them. With random hexamers, reverse transcription was performed on 0.5 to 1 ug of RNA. An immunoSEQ multiplex PCR amplified TCR beta CDR3 over 54 Vbeta and 13 Jbeta. Using its own MiXCR run on the immunoSEQ multiplex PCR reads, TCRdb lists one record per CDR3 protein. The profile shows some 52,000 distinct CDR3 sequences, 93% of them singletons.

The TCR comes from a human donor with multiple sclerosis. The genes are TRBV29-1 and TRBJ2-5; tentatively, D is TRBD1 (5 bases). Sequencing input: CD8+ T cells from PBMCs. Written as DNA, the CDR3 is TGCAGCGTTGAAGAAGACAGACCGTACCAAGAGACCCAGTACTTC. Amino acids: CSVEEDRPYQETQYF.